A single sample is the source of the 14 T cell receptor beta chains below, sequenced in a study of regulatory T cells in long-lasting Graves disease. The time point here: newly diagnosed GD, antithyroid drugs for less than 3 months. PBMCs provided the RNA from which the TCR library was made. Arm-PCR of CDR3 regions and iRepertoire HTBI primers were used to build TCR beta libraries. TCRdb ran MiXCR on the multiplex PCR reads and lists one entry per CDR3 protein. The sample gives around 250,000 distinct CDR3 sequences, 18% of which show up once; 14% is in the top ten. This same sample was also part of a study on T cells in Graves' hyperthyroidism and ophthalmopathy.

The material was peripheral blood mononuclear cells (PBMCs), obtained at new diagnosis, from a patient treated with antithyroid drugs. Receptors were obtained from a woman aged 25 to 39 with Graves disease.

Ten or more counts support this clonotype. The chain carries TRBV20-1 and TRBJ1-2; TRBD1 might be the D (5 bases). Germline V gives CDR1 DFQATT, CDR2 SNEGSKA (reference sequence). V lost 4 bases and J lost 3, with 12 bases in between. The length of the CDR3 is 13 residues. CDR3 bases: TGCAGTGCTACGAGGGGAGGGGACTATGGCTACACCTTC. It codes for CSATRGGDYGYTF.

This clonotype was recorded many times. The V call is TRBV5-1, the J call TRBJ2-2, with TRBD1 as a possible D gene (6 bases). V gave up 6 bases and J gave up 1 base, with 10 bases separating them. The CDR3 is 14 residues long. Germline V gene data show CDR1 as SGHRS and CDR2 as YFSETQ. CDR3 DNA: TGCGCCAGCAATACAGGGCAGAACACCGGGGAGCTGTTTTTT. Translating gives CASNTGQNTGELFF.

This clonotype was seen a handful of times. The chain combines TRBV11-3 with TRBJ2-2, with TRBD1 identical over 8 bases. Germline V gene sequence: CDR1 SGHNT, CDR2 YENEEA. V shed 4 bases, J shed 2 bases, and the junction held 12 bases outside the gene matches. CDR3 size: 18 residues. This CDR3 reads CASSSRGPDRGNTGELFF. CDR3 nucleotide sequence: TGTGCCAGCAGCTCCCGGGGGCCAGACAGGGGTAACACCGGGGAGCTGTTTTTT.

This clonotype was recorded many times. The chain links TRBV20-1 to TRBJ1-2, with 9 positions matching TRBD1. The CDR3 consists of 13 residues. Trimming removed 3 bases from V and 8 bases from J; junction bases left unmatched: 7. Germline assignment: CDR1 DFQATT and CDR2 SNEGSKA (reference sequence). The CDR3 reads CSASQGQGEGYTF. CDR3 bases: TGCAGTGCTAGTCAGGGACAGGGCGAAGGCTACACCTTC.

At least ten counts were recorded for this clonotype. The gene calls are TRBV4-1 and TRBJ1-1; D not resolved. Germline values: CDR1 MGHRA, CDR2 YSYEKL. The CDR3 length is 14 residues. V lost 1 base, J lost 3 bases, and 9 bases lay in between. CDR3 in amino acids: CASSQGAGYTEAFF. As DNA, the CDR3 is TGCGCCAGCAGCCAAGGGGCCGGATACACTGAAGCTTTCTTT.

The chain couples TRBV29-1 to TRBJ2-3; the match to TRBD2 covers 16 bases. This CDR3 has 16 residues. V was clipped by 5 bases and J by 4 bases; unmatched bases: 6. In germline, CDR1 is SQVTM, CDR2 ANQGSEA. DNA for the CDR3: TGCAGCGTTCCCGGGACTAGCGGGGGGGCCTCAGATACGCAGTATTTT. Its translation: CSVPGTSGGASDTQYF.

Points on this clonotype: A much bigger clone sits one base away, suggesting this may be a read error. The genes are TRBV6-2 or TRBV6-3 and TRBJ1-5, with 7 bases matching TRBD1. Per germline, CDR1 MNHEY and CDR2 SVGEGT. The CDR3 totals 14 residues. V lost 6 bases to trimming and J lost 6 bases; unmatched junction nucleotides: 8. The CDR3 is CASRTGQELQPQHF. For the CDR3, the DNA is TGTGCCAGCAGGACCGGACAGGAGCTTCAGCCCCAGCATTTT.

Of note for this clonotype: Since a far larger clone is one base different, this is likely a read error. The CDR3 does not close with the conserved phenylalanine or tryptophan, likely indicating a read error. The genes are TRBV7-3 and TRBJ1-1; the D is unclear. Trimming took off 2 bases at V and 7 bases at J, with 8 bases between the two ends. Germline V gene sequence: CDR1 SGHTA, CDR2 FQGTGA. This CDR3 has 12 amino acids. The CDR3 coding sequence is TGTGCCAGCAGCTTAGTTCCTAGTGAAGCTTTCTCT. Translated: CASSLVPSEAFS.

The table lists this clonotype with many counts. The chain is built from TRBV6-1 and TRBJ1-5; D is uncertain. The CDR3 is made up of 15 amino acids. The V gene's germline CDR1 is MNHNS and CDR2 SASEGT. V lost 3 bases and J 0 bases, leaving 9 bases between the germline ends. DNA of the CDR3: TGTGCCAGCAGTGACAGCCCCTATAGCAATCAGCCCCAGCATTTT. Protein: CASSDSPYSNQPQHF.

This clonotype was counted at least ten times. This chain links TRBV5-1 with TRBJ1-6; no clear D gene. The V end lost 0 bases, the J end lost 0 bases, and 10 bases lay between the germline ends. The CDR3 is 17 amino acids. Germline V gene sequence: CDR1 SGHRS, CDR2 YFSETQ. CDR3 region: CASSLDGLSSYNSPLHF. CDR3 nucleotide sequence: TGCGCCAGCAGCTTGGATGGACTAAGCTCCTATAATTCACCCCTCCACTTT.

In this sample, this clonotype turned up many times. The rearrangement links TRBV3-1 to TRBJ2-4; D might be TRBD1 or TRBD2, each matching 5 bases. This CDR3 has 16 residues. The V gene's germline CDR1 is LGHDT and CDR2 YNNKEL (reference sequence). The V and J ends lost 0 bases and 6 bases respectively, with 15 bases between them. DNA of the CDR3: TGTGCCAGCAGCCAAGAGCGAGGGGCCCACCTAAACATTCAGTACTTC. Residues: CASSQERGAHLNIQYF. Variable domain in full (rest from reference TRBV3-1 and TRBJ2-4): DTAVSQTPKYLVTQMGNDKSIKCEQNLGHDTMYWYKQDSKKFLKIMFSYNNKELIINETVPNRFSPKSPDKAHLNLHINSLELGDSAVYFCASSQERGAHLNIQYFGAGTRLSVL.

J is TRBJ1-5 and V is TRBV12-3 or TRBV12-4, with D perhaps matching TRBD1 (5 bases). The V and J ends lost 6 bases and 5 bases respectively, with 14 bases between them. The CDR3 is 14 amino acids. DNA for the CDR3: TGTGCCAGCAGGCCCTGGGGGGATCATCAGCCCCAGCATTTT. It is translated as CASRPWGDHQPQHF.

The sample holds a few counts of this clonotype. The genes are TRBV4-1 and TRBJ1-4, with D perhaps TRBD1 (5 bases). Between the trimmed V and J ends, which lost 5 bases and 0 bases, there was a span of 10 bases. Germline loops: CDR1 MGHRA, CDR2 YSYEKL. The CDR3 has 15 residues. The CDR3 protein is CASSFRQTTNEKLFF. Here the CDR3 DNA reads TGCGCCAGCAGCTTTAGACAGACAACTAATGAAAAACTGTTTTTT.

Only a few counts were recorded for this clonotype. The chain has TRBV7-3 and TRBJ1-1, with no clear D. The V end lost 2 bases, the J end lost 3 bases, and 13 bases lay between the germline ends. Germline V CDR1 and CDR2: SGHTA, FQGTGA. The CDR3 runs to 15 residues. In DNA, the CDR3 is TGTGCCAGCAGCTTATCATCCGGGAGTTACACTGAAGCTTTCTTT. Translated: CASSLSSGSYTEAFF.